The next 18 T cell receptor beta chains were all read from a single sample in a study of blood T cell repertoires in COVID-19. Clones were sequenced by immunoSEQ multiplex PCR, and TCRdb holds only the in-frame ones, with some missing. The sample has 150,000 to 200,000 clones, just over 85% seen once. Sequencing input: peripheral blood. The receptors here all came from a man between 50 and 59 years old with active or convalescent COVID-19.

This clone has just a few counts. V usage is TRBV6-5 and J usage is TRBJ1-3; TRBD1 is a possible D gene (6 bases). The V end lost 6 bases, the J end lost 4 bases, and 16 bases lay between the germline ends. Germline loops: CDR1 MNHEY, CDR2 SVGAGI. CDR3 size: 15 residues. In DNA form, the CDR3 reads TGTGCCAGCAGCGTGGACAGTCGAATCGGAAACACCATATATTTT. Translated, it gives CASSVDSRIGNTIYF.

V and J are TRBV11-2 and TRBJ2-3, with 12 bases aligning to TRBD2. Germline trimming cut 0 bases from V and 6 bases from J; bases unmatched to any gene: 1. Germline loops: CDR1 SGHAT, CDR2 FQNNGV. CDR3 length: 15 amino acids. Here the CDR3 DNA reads TGTGCCAGCAGCTTAGATACTAGCGGGGGGGATACGCAGTATTTT. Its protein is CASSLDTSGGDTQYF.

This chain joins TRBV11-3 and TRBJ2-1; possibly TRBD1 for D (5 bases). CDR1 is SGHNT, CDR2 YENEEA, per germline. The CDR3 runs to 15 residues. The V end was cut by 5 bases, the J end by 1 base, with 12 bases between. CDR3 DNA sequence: TGTGCCAGCAGCCCCCGAGCAGGGTCCTACAATGAGCAGTTCTTC. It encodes CASSPRAGSYNEQFF.

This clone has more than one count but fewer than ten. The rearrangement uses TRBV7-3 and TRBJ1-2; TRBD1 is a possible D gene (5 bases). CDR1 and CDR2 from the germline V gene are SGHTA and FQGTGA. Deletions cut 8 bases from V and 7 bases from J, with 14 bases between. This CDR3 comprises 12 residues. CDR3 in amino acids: CASGAPNGGYTF. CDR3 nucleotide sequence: TGTGCCAGCGGGGCACCTAACGGTGGCTACACCTTC.

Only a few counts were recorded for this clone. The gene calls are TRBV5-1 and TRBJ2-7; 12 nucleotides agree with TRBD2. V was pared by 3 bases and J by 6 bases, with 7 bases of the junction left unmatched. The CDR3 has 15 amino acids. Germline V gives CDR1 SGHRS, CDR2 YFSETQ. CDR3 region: CASSSTSGRKLEQYF. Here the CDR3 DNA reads TGCGCCAGCAGCTCTACTAGCGGGAGGAAGCTCGAGCAGTACTTC.

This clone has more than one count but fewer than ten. CDR3 nucleotides: TGTGCCAGCACCGATGGGACAGTCTATGGCTACACCTTC. Its translation is CASTDGTVYGYTF. V gene TRBV12-3 or TRBV12-4 combines with J gene TRBJ1-2, with 7 bases lining up with TRBD1. J was trimmed by 4 bases and V by 7 bases; bases with no gene match: 6. The CDR3 is 13 residues long.

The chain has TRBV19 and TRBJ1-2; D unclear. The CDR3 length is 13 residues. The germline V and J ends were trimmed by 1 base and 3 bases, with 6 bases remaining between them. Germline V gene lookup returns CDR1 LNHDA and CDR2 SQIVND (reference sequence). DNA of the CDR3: TGTGCCAGTAGTATAGGCCGGGACTATGGCTACACCTTC. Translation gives CASSIGRDYGYTF.

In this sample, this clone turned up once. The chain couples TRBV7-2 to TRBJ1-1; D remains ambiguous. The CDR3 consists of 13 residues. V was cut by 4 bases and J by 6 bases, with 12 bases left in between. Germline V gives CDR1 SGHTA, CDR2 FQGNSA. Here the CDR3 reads CASSSQSGAEAFF. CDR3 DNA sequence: TGTGCCAGCAGCTCCCAGTCCGGGGCTGAAGCTTTCTTT.

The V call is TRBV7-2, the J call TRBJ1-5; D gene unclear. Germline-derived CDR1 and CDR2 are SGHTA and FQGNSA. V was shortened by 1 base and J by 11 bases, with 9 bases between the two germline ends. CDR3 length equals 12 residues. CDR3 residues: CASSLGGYSQHF. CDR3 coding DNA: TGTGCCAGCAGCTTAGGAGGCTACTCCCAGCATTTT.

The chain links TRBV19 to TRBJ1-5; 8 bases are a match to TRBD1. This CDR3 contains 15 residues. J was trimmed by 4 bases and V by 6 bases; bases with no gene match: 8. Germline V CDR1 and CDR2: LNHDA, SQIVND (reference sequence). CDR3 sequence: CASSPRTGINQPQHF. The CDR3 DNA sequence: TGTGCCAGTAGCCCCCGGACAGGGATAAATCAGCCCCAGCATTTT.

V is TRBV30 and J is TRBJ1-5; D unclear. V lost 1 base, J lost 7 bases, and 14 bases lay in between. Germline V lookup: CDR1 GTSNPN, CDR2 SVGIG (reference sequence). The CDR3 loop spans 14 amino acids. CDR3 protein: CAWSDSSPAQPQHF. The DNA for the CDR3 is TGTGCCTGGAGTGACTCCTCGCCCGCCCAGCCCCAGCATTTT.

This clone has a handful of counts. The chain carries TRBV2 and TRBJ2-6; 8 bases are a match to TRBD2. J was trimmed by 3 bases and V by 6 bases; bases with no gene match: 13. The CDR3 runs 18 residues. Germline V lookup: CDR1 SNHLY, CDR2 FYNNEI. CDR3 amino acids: CASRPSRAGGGGANVLTF. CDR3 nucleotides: TGTGCCAGCAGGCCCTCTCGGGCGGGGGGCGGTGGGGCCAACGTCCTGACTTTC.

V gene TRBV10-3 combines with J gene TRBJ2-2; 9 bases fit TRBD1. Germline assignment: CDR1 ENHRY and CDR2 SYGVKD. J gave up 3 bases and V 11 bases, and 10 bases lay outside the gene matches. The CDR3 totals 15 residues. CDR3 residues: CASTGGGMDTGELFF. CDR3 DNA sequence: TGTGCCTCGACAGGGGGAGGGATGGACACCGGGGAGCTGTTTTTT.

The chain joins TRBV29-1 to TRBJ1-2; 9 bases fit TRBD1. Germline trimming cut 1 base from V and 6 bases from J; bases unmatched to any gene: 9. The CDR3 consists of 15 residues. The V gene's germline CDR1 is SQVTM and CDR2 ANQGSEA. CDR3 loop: CSVEGGWDRVDGYTF. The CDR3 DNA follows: TGCAGCGTTGAAGGGGGGTGGGACAGGGTCGATGGCTACACCTTC.

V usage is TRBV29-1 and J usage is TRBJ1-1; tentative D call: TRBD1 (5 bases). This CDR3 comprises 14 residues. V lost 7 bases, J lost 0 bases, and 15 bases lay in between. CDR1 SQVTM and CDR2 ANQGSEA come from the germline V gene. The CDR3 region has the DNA TGCAGCGCCCGCGGGGGGTCAGTGAACACTGAAGCTTTCTTT. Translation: CSARGGSVNTEAFF. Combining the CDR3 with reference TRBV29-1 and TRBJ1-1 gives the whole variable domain SAVISQKPSRDICQRGTSLTIQCQVDSQVTMMFWYRQQPGQSLTLIATANQGSEATYESGFVIDKFPISRPNLTFSTLTVSNMSPEDSSIYLCSARGGSVNTEAFFGQGTRLTVV.

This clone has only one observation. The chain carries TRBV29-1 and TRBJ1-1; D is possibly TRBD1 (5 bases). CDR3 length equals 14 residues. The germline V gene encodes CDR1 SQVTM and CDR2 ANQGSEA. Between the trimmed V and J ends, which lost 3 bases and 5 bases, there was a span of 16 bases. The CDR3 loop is CSVEGRGGGTEAFF. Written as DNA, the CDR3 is TGCAGCGTTGAGGGGAGGGGTGGAGGGACTGAAGCTTTCTTT.

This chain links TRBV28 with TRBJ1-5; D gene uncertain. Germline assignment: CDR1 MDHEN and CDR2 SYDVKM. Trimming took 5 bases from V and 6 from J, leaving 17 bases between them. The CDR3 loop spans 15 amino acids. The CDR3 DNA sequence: TGTGCCAGCAGTCTCTACACTGGAGACCGTCAGCCCCAGCATTTT. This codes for CASSLYTGDRQPQHF.

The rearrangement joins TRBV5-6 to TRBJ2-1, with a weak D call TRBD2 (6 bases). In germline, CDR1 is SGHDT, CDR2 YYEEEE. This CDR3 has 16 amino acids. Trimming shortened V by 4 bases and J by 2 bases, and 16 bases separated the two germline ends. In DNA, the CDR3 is TGTGCCAGCAGCGGGGACTTCTTTCTACCCTACAATGAGCAGTTCTTC. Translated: CASSGDFFLPYNEQFF.